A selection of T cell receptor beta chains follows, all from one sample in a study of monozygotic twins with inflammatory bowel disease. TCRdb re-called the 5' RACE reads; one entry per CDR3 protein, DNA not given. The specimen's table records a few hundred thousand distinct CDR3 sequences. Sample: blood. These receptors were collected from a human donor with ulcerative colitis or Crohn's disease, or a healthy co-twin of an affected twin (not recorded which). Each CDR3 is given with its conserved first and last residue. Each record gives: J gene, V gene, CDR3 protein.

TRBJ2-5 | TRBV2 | CASSDGTGEVETQYF
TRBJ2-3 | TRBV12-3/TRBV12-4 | CASSLGLAGWRDTQYF
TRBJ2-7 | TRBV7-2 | CASSLEGTDFYEQYF
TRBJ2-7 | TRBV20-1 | CSAIQAGAHEQYF
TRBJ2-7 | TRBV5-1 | CASSLSLQTYEQYF
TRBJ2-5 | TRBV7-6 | CASSQEVARILETQYF
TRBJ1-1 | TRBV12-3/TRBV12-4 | CASREDRTKHEAFF
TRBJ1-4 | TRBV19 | CASSVQTAGNEKLFF
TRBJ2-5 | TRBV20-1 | CSARRSLGETQYF
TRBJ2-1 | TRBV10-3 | CASSGGSNEQFF
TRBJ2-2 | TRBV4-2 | CASSQGQTANTGELFF
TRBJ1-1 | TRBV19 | CASKLQGAIPSNTEAFF
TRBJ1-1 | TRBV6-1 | CASTNRQGWGNTEAFF
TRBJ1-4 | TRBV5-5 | CASSQRTGDEKLFF
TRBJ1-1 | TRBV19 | CASRWTAAEAFF
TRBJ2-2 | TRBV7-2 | CASSRGGSSNTGELFF
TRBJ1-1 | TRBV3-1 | CASSQDLIRGWNTEAFF
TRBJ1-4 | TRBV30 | CAWSLTSLEKLFF
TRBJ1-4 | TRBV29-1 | CSVEQGAREKLFF
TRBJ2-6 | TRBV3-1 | CASIKGTGGLGVLTF
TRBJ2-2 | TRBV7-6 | CASSASGTSGGASGELFF
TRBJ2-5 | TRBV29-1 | CSVDGTETYQETQYF
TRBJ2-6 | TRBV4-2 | CASSQEGAGANVLTF
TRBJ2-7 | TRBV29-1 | CSVEIFGYEQYF
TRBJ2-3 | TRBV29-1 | CSVLGTSGSTDTQYF
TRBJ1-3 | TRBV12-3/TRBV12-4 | CASRAFSGNTIYF
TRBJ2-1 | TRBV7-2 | CASSLGGGANNEQFF
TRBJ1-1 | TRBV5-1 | CASSLLGGNTEAFF
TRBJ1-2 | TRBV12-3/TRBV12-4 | CASSQKYYGYTF
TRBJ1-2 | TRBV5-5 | CASSLGYQGPLSYTF
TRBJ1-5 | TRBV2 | CASSGGQGRRSNQPQHF
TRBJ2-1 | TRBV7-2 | CASSLFGAGTYNEQFF
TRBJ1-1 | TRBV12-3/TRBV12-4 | CASSLVMGRNTEAFF
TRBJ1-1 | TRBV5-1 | CASSVLYGGGITEAFF
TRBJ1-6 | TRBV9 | CASSPRQAPNSPLHF
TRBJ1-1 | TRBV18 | CASSPPGPPTEAFF
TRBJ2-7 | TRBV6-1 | CASTLDGGPQGNEQYF
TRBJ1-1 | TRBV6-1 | CASSIIRDTNTEAFF
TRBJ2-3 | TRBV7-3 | CASSLSPDTQYF
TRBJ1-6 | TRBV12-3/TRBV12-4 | CASSPETAGGAGSPLHF
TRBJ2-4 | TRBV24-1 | CATSDFRGAGQWAKGAKNIQYF
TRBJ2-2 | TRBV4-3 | CASSQVGPALSGELFF
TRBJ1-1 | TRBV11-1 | CASSVPFRDRGLDTEAFF
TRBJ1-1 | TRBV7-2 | CASSLNGGPTTEAFF
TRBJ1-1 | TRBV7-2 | CASSPHGGVTEAFF
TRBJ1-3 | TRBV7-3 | CASSLNTGSGNTIYF
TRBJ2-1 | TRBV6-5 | CASSLGVAQFF
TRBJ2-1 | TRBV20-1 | CSAGPGGNSYNEQFF
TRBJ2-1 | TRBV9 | CASSVLKAGGRINEQFF
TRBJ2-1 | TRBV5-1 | CASSSVAGGLGNEQFF
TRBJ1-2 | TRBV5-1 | CASSLGGWDGYTF
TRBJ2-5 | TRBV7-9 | CTSSTHREETQYF
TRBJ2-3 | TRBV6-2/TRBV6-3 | CASSFWESSTDTQYF
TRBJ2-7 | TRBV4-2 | CASSQNWGVHEQYF
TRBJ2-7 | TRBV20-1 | CSAYATGFVQYF
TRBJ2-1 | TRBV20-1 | CSASTGPNEQFF
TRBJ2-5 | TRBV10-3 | CAISEAGGRETQYF